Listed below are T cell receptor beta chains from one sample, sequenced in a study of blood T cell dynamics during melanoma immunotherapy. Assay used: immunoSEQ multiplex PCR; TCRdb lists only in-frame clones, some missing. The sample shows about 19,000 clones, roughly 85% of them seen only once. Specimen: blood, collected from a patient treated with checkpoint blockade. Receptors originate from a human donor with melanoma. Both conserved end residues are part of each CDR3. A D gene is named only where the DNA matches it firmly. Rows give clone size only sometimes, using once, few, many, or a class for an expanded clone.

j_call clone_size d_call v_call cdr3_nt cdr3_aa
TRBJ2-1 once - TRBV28 TGTGCCAGCAGTTTAGGCAGTGAGCAGTTCTTC CASSLGSEQFF
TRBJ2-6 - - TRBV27 TGTGCCAGCAGACAGGGTCCCTCGGGGGCCAACGTCCTGACTTTC CASRQGPSGANVLTF
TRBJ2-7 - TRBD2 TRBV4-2 TGTGCCAGCAGCCAAGATCGGGGGACTAACTACGAGCAGTACTTC CASSQDRGTNYEQYF
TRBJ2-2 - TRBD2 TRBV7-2 TGTGCCAGCAGCCTGAGGACTAGCGGGATGGGTTCGGGCGGGGAGCTGTTTTTT CASSLRTSGMGSGGELFF
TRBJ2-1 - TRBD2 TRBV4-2 TGTGCCAGCAGCCAAGGCGTGACTAGCGGGTCGTTTGATGAGCAGTTCTTC CASSQGVTSGSFDEQFF
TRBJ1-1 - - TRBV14 TGTGCCAGCAGCCTATTAGGGGGGATCACTGAAGCTTTCTTT CASSLLGGITEAFF
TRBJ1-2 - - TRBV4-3 TGCGCCAGCAGTCGGTCGAGGGGCTTTGGGCGCTACACCTTC CASSRSRGFGRYTF
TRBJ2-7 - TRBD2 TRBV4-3 TGCGCCAGCAGCCAAGTATGGCTAGCGGGAGGCGAGCAGTACTTC CASSQVWLAGGEQYF
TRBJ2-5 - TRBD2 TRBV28 TGTGCCAGCAGTTTTCTTTTGGGGGTCAGGGAGGGCCAGTACTTC CASSFLLGVREGQYF
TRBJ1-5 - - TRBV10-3 TGTGCCATCAGGGGGGTAGATAATCAGCCCCAGCATTTT CAIRGVDNQPQHF
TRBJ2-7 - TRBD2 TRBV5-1 TGCGCCAGCAGCTTGGAGCCCGGACTAGCGGGGGGCGAGCAGTACTTC CASSLEPGLAGGEQYF
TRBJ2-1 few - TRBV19 TGTGCCAGTAGTTTGGACACCTCCTACAATGAGCAGTTCTTC CASSLDTSYNEQFF
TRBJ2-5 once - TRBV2 TGTGCCAGCAGAGGGGACCGAGAGACCCAGTACTTC CASRGDRETQYF
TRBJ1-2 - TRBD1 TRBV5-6 TGTGCCAGCAGCTCGGCAGGGAGGGACAGGCACTATGGCTACACCTTC CASSSAGRDRHYGYTF
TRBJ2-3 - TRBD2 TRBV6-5 TGTGCCAGCCACGGGACTAGCGGATCAGATACGCAGTATTTT CASHGTSGSDTQYF
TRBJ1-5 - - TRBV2 TGTGCCAGCAGTGATGGAAATCAGCCCCAGCATTTT CASSDGNQPQHF
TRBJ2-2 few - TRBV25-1 TGTGCCAGCAGTGTCTGGGGGTCTTCGCACACCGGGGAGCTGTTTTTT CASSVWGSSHTGELFF
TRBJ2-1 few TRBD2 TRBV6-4 TGTGCCAGCAGTGCAGGGACTAGCGGGGACAATGAGCAGTTCTTC CASSAGTSGDNEQFF
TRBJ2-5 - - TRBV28 TGTGCCAGCACCAATGGGGAGACCCAGTACTTC CASTNGETQYF
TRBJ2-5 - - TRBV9 TGTGCCAGCAAGGGGCGAGGGGAGACCCAGTACTTC CASKGRGETQYF